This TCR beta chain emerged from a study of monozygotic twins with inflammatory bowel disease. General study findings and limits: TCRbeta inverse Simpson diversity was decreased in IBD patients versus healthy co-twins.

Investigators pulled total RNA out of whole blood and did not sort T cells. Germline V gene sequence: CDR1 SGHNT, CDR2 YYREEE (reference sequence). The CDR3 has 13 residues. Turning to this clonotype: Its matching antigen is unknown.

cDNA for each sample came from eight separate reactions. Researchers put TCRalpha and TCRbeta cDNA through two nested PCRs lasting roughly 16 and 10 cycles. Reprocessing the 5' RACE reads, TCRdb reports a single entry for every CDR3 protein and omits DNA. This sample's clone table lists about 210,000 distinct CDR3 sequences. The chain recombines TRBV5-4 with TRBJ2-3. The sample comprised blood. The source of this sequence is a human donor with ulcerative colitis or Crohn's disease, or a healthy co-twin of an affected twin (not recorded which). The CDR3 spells CASSPQTTDTQYF.